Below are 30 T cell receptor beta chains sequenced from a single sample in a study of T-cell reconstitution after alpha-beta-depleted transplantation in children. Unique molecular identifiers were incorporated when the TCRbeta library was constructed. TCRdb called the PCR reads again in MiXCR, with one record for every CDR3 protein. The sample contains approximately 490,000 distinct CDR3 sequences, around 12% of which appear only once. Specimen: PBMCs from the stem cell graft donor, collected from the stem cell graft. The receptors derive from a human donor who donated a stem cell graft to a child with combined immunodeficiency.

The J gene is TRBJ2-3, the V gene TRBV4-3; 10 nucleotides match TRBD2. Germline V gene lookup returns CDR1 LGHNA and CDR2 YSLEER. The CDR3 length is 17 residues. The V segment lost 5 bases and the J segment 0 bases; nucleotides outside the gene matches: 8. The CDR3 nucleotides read TGCGCCAGCAGCTCGCGTCTAGCGGGGGTTAGCACAGATACGCAGTATTTT. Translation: CASSSRLAGVSTDTQYF.

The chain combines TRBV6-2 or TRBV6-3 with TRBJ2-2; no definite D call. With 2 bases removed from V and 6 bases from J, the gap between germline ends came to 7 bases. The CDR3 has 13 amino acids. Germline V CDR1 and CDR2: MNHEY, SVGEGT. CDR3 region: CASSYGFAGELFF. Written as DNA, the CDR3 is TGTGCCAGCAGTTACGGGTTTGCCGGGGAGCTGTTTTTT.

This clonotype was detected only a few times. This CDR3 reads CASSKVRVRGPVITEAFF. The CDR3 nucleotides read TGTGCCAGCAGCAAAGTCCGGGTCCGGGGGCCAGTAATCACTGAAGCTTTCTTT. V usage is TRBV21-1 and J usage is TRBJ1-1; TRBD1, the table's D call, lacks a check against the DNA. TRBV21-1 is a pseudogene locus. The CDR3 runs 18 residues.

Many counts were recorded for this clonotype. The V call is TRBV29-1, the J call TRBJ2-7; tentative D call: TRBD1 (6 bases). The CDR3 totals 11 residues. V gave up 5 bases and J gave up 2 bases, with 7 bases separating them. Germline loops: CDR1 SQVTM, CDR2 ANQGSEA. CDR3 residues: CSVRTAYEQYF. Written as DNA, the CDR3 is TGCAGCGTTCGGACAGCCTACGAGCAGTACTTC.

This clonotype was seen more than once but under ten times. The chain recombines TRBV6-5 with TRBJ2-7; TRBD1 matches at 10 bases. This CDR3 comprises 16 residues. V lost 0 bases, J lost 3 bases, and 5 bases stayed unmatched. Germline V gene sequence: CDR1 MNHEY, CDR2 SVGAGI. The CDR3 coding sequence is TGTGCCAGCAGTTACTCCAGCGGGACAGGGGACTACGAGCAGTACTTC. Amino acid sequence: CASSYSSGTGDYEQYF.

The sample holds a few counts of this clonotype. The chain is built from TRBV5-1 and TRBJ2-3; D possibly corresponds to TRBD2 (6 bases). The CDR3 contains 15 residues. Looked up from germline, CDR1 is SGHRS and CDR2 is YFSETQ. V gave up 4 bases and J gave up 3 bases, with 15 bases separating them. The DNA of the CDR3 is TGCGCCAGCAGCGCGGGACTCCTCCGGACAGATACGCAGTATTTT. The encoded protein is CASSAGLLRTDTQYF. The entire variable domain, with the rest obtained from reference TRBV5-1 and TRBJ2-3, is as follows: KAGVTQTPRYLIKTRGQQVTLSCSPISGHRSVSWYQQTPGQGLQFLFEYFSETQRNKGNFPGRFSGRQFSNSRSEMNVSTLELGDSALYLCASSAGLLRTDTQYFGPGTRLTVL.

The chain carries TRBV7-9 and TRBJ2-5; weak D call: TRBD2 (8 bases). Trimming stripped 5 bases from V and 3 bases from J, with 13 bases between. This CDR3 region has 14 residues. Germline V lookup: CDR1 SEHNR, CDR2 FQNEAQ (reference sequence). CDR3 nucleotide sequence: TGTGCCAGCAGCCCAGGGGGACTAGAAGAGACCCAGTACTTC. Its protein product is CASSPGGLEETQYF.

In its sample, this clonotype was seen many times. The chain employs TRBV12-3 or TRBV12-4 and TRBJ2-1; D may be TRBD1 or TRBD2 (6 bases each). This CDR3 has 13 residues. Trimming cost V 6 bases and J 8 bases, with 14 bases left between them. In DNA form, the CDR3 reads TGTGCCAGCAGGTTGAGGGGGGAGGATGAGCAGTTCTTC. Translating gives CASRLRGEDEQFF.

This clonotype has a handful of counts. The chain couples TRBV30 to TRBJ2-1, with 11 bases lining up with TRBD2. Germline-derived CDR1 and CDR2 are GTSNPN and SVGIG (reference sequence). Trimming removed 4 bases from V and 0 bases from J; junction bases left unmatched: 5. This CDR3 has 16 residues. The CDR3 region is CAWTYSGGVSYNEQFF. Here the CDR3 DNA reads TGTGCCTGGACCTATAGCGGGGGGGTCTCCTACAATGAGCAGTTCTTC.

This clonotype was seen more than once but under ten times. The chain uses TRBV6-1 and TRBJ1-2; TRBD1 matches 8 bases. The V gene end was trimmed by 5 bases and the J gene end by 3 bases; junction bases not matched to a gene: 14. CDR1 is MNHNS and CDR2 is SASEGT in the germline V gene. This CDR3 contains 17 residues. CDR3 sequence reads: CASSPRSLGQGDYGYTF. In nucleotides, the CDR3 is TGTGCCAGCAGTCCCCGGTCGCTAGGACAGGGAGACTATGGCTACACCTTC.

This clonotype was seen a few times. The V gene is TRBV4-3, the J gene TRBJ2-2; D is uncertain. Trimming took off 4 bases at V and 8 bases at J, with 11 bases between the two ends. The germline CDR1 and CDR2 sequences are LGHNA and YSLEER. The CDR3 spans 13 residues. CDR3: CASSPTALGELFF. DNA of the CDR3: TGCGCCAGCAGCCCAACGGCGTTAGGGGAGCTGTTTTTT.

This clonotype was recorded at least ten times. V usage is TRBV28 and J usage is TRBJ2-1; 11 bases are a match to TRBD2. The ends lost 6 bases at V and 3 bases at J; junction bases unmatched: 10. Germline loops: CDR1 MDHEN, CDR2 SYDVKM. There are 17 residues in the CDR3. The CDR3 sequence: CASRFVLTSGIYNEQFF. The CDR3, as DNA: TGTGCCAGCAGGTTCGTGTTGACTAGCGGGATCTACAATGAGCAGTTCTTC.

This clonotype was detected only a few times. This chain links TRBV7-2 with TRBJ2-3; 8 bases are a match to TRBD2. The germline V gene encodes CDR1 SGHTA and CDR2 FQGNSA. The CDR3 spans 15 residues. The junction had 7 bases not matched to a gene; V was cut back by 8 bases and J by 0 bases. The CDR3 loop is CASAFSGESTDTQYF. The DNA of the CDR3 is TGTGCCAGCGCCTTTAGCGGGGAGAGCACAGATACGCAGTATTTT.

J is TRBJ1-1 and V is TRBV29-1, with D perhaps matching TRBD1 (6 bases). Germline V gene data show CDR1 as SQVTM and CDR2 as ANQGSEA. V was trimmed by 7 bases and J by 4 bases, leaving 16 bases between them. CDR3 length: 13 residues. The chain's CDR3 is CSARGAEGTEAFF. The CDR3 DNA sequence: TGCAGCGCACGGGGGGCTGAAGGCACTGAAGCTTTCTTT.

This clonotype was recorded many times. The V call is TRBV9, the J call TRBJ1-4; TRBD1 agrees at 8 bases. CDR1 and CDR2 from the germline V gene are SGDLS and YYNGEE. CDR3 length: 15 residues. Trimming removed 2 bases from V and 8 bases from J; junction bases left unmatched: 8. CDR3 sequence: CASSVLGQGGEKLFF. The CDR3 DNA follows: TGTGCCAGCAGCGTCCTAGGACAGGGAGGGGAAAAACTGTTTTTT.

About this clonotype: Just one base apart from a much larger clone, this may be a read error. The CDR3 reads CTTSREGYQETQYF. The CDR3 coding sequence is TGTACCACCAGCAGAGAGGGCTATCAAGAGACCCAGTACTTC. The J gene is TRBJ2-5, the V gene TRBV15; D possibly corresponds to TRBD2 (5 bases). CDR1 and CDR2 (germline): LNHNV, YYDKDF (reference sequence). This CDR3 is 14 amino acids long.

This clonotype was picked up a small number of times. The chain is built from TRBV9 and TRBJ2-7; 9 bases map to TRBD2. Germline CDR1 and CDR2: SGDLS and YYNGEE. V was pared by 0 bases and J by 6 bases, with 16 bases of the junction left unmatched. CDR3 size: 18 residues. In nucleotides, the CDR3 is TGTGCCAGCAGCGTAGCTGGGTCCGGTAGCGGGAGATACGGCGAGCAGTACTTC. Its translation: CASSVAGSGSGRYGEQYF.

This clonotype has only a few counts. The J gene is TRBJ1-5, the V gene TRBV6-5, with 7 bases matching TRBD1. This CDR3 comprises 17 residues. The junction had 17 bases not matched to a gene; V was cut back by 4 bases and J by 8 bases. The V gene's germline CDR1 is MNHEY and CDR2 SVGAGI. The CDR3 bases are TGTGCCAGCAGTTCACCGGACAGGACGAACAAAAGGGAGCCCCAGCATTTT. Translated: CASSSPDRTNKREPQHF.

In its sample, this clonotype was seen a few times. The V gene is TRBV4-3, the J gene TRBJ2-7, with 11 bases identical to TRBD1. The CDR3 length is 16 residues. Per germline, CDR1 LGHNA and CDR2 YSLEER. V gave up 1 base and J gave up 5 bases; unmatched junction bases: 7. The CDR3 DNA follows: TGCGCCAGCAGCCAAGGACCGGGACAGGGGGTGAACGAGCAGTACTTC. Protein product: CASSQGPGQGVNEQYF.

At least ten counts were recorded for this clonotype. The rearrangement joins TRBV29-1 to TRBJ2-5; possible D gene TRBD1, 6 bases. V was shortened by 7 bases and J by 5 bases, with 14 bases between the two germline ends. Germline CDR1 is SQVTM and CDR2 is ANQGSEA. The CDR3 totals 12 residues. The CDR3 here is CSAGDNGETQYF. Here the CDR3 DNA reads TGCAGCGCCGGGGACAATGGGGAGACCCAGTACTTC. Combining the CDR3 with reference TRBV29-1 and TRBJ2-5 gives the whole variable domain SAVISQKPSRDICQRGTSLTIQCQVDSQVTMMFWYRQQPGQSLTLIATANQGSEATYESGFVIDKFPISRPNLTFSTLTVSNMSPEDSSIYLCSAGDNGETQYFGPGTRLLVL.

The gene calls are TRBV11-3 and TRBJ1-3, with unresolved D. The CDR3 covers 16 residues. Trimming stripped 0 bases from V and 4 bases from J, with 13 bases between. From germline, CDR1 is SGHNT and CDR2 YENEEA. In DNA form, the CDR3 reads TGTGCCAGCAGCTTAGATGGCGAATCCACGGGAAACACCATATATTTT. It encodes CASSLDGESTGNTIYF.

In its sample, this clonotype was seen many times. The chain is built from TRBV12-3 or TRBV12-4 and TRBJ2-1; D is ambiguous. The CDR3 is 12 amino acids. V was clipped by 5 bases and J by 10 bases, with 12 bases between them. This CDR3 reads CASSRIQAEQFF. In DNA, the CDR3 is TGTGCCAGCAGTCGAATCCAGGCCGAGCAGTTCTTC.

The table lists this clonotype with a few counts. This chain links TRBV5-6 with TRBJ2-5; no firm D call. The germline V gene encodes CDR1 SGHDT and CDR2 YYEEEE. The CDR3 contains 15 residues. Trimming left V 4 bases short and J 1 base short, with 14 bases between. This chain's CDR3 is CASSGASLAQETQYF. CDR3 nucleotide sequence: TGTGCCAGCAGCGGTGCGTCGTTAGCCCAAGAGACCCAGTACTTC.

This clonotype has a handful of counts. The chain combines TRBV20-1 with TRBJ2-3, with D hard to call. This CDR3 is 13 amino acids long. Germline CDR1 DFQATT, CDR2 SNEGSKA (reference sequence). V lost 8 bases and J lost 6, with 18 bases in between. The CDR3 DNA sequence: TGCAGTCCTATCCGCCCCTTTAGGGATACGCAGTATTTT. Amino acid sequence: CSPIRPFRDTQYF.

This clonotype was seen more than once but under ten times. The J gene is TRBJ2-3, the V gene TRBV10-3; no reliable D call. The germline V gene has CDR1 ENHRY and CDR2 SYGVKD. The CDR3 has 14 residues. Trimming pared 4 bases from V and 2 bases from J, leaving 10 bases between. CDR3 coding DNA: TGTGCCATCAGTGCTGCTCGAGTCACAGATACGCAGTATTTT. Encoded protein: CAISAARVTDTQYF.

CDR3 nucleotides: TGCAGTGCCCCCTCGAGCGGGAGAACATACAATGAGCAGTTCTTC. Protein: CSAPSSGRTYNEQFF. V and J are TRBV20-1 and TRBJ2-1; 8 nucleotides align to TRBD2. Germline V gives CDR1 DFQATT, CDR2 SNEGSKA (reference sequence). Losses at the gene ends were 6 bases for V and 4 bases for J; bases not matched to a gene: 11. The CDR3 totals 15 residues.

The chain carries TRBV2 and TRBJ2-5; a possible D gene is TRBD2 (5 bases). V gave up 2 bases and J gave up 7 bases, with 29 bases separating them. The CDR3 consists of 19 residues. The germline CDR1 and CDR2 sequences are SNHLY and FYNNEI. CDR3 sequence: CASSEFASTRLLDEGTQYF. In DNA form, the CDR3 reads TGTGCCAGCAGTGAATTTGCTTCGACGAGACTTCTGGACGAGGGGACCCAGTACTTC. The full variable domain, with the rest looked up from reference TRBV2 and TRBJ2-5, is EPEVTQTPSHQVTQMGQEVILRCVPISNHLYFYWYRQILGQKVEFLVSFYNNEISEKSEIFDDQFSVERPDGSNFTLKIRSTKLEDSAMYFCASSEFASTRLLDEGTQYFGPGTRLLVL.

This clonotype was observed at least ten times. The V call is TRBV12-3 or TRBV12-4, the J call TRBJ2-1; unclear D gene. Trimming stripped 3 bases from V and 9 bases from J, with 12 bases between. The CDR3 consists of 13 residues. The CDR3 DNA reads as TGTGCCAGCAGTTTCGTTCAGTATGGTGAGCAGTTCTTC. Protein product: CASSFVQYGEQFF.

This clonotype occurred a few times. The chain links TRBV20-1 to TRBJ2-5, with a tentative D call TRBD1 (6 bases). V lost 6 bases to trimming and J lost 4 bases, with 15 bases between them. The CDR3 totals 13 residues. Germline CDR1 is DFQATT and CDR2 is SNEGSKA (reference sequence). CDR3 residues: CSAGTTGSETQYF. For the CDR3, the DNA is TGCAGTGCCGGGACAACGGGGTCAGAGACCCAGTACTTC.

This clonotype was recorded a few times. The CDR3 is CASSSVAANEQFF. The CDR3, as DNA: TGTGCCAGCAGCTCAGTAGCAGCCAATGAGCAGTTCTTC. J is TRBJ2-1 and V is TRBV7-2, with D unclear. CDR3 length: 13 amino acids. Germline assignment: CDR1 SGHTA and CDR2 FQGNSA. V was trimmed by 4 bases and J by 6 bases, leaving 10 bases between them.